This TCR beta chain was sequenced for a study of T cells expressing NK-cell markers. TCRdb re-called the 5' RACE reads and gives one entry per CDR3 protein, without DNA. The clone table shows 550,000 to 600,000 distinct CDR3 sequences, with the ten largest holding roughly 3.4%. CDR1 and CDR2 (germline): DFQATT, SNEGSKA (reference sequence). CDR3 length: 14 residues. The V gene is TRBV20-1, the J gene TRBJ1-2; TCRdb lists TRBD1, though no DNA is available to test this call. The receptor's source is a man between 18 and 29 years old in good health. Material: blood T cells: a sorted CD56 or NKG2C T cell subset, CD4+ or CD8+ T cells, or bulk PBMC T cells (not recorded which). This CDR3 reads CSARGLRDRDGYTF.